The rows below give T cell receptor beta chains drawn from one sample of a study of shared clonotypes between healthy human individuals. Method: immunoSEQ multiplex PCR; TCRdb's copy keeps in-frame clones and lacks some. Among about 680,000 clones listed, roughly 73% were seen once. The specimen sequenced was memory CD4+ T cells sorted from blood. The origin of the receptors is a woman in her twenties or thirties in good health. Both conserved end residues are part of each CDR3. D genes are given only for firm matches. Clone size is not always given. Where it is, it says once, few, many or a class for expanded clones.

-,TRBV4-1,TRBJ2-3,-,14,CASSQDVALNTQYF,TGCGCCAGCAGCCAAGATGTGGCTTTGAATACGCAGTATTTT
-,TRBV2,TRBJ1-5,-,14,CASSADRNNQPQHF,TGTGCCAGCAGTGCGGACAGAAACAATCAGCCCCAGCATTTT
-,TRBV6-1,TRBJ1-5,-,12,CASIGNARPQHF,TGTGCCAGCATTGGGAATGCCCGGCCCCAGCATTTT
-,TRBV5-1,TRBJ2-7,-,15,CASSLGFTGKREQYF,TGCGCCAGCAGCTTGGGATTTACAGGGAAGAGGGAGCAGTACTTC
TRBD1,TRBV7-2,TRBJ2-4,-,15,CASSLAWTGVNIQYF,TGTGCCAGCAGCTTAGCCTGGACAGGGGTAAACATTCAGTACTTC
TRBD1,TRBV7-6,TRBJ1-4,-,16,CASSLGTGLANEKLFF,TGTGCCAGCAGCTTGGGGACAGGGCTCGCTAATGAAAAACTGTTTTTT
-,TRBV25-1,TRBJ2-7,-,16,CASSAGGGRGVYEQYF,TGTGCCAGCAGTGCGGGCGGGGGCCGCGGGGTCTACGAGCAGTACTTC
-,TRBV5-1,TRBJ2-7,-,17,CASSPEIYGGRIYEQYF,TGCGCCAGCAGCCCGGAGATATATGGGGGGAGGATCTACGAGCAGTACTTC
-,TRBV9,TRBJ2-1,once,13,CASSSGLPEEQFF,TGTGCCAGCAGCTCAGGTCTCCCGGAGGAGCAGTTCTTC
-,TRBV30,TRBJ1-2,many,12,CAWSRQGGGYTF,TGTGCCTGGAGCCGGCAGGGAGGCGGCTACACCTTC
-,TRBV7-2,TRBJ1-5,many,12,CASSYQDQPQHF,TGTGCCAGCAGCTACCAGGATCAGCCCCAGCATTTT
-,TRBV7-2,TRBJ2-1,-,13,CASSDYISNEQFF,TGTGCCAGCAGCGATTATATCAGCAATGAGCAGTTCTTC
TRBD2,TRBV27,TRBJ2-1,-,15,CASCSGRVSYNEQFF,TGTGCCAGCTGTAGCGGGAGGGTCTCCTACAATGAGCAGTTCTTC
-,TRBV9,TRBJ1-2,-,18,CASSVATDGHLTNYGYTF,TGTGCCAGCAGCGTAGCTACTGATGGACACCTCACTAACTATGGCTACACCTTC
TRBD1,TRBV6-1,TRBJ2-1,-,14,CASMTTGGGHEQFF,TGTGCCAGCATGACGACAGGGGGGGGCCATGAGCAGTTCTTC
TRBD2,TRBV5-1,TRBJ2-1,-,17,CASSPRSGSRVGNEQFF,TGCGCCAGCAGCCCCCGTAGCGGGAGCCGCGTAGGCAATGAGCAGTTCTTC
TRBD1,TRBV5-4,TRBJ1-1,-,18,CASSLGQGTPALNTEAFF,TGTGCCAGCAGCCTCGGACAGGGGACGCCCGCGTTGAACACTGAAGCTTTCTTT
-,TRBV6-5,TRBJ1-2,-,16,CASSYSDPRTGYGYTF,TGTGCCAGCAGTTACTCAGACCCCAGGACTGGCTATGGCTACACCTTC
-,TRBV5-1,TRBJ1-3,-,16,CASSGWEEDSGNTIYF,TGCGCCAGCAGCGGTTGGGAGGAGGACTCTGGAAACACCATATATTTT
-,TRBV19,TRBJ2-3,once,14,CASSNLGLGDTQYF,TGTGCCAGTAGTAATCTAGGTCTTGGGGATACGCAGTATTTT
TRBD1,TRBV6-5,TRBJ1-1,-,15,CASSSQGQGRSEAFF,TGTGCCAGCAGTTCTCAGGGACAGGGACGGTCTGAAGCTTTCTTT
-,TRBV5-1,TRBJ2-7,-,15,CASSVDRSVSYEQYF,TGCGCCAGCAGCGTGGACAGATCGGTCTCCTACGAGCAGTACTTC
-,TRBV6-5,TRBJ2-3,-,13,CASSYSETDTQYF,TGTGCCAGCAGTTACTCAGAAACAGATACGCAGTATTTT
-,TRBV6-1,TRBJ1-1,-,14,CASSERGVNTEAFF,TGTGCCAGCAGTGAAAGGGGGGTGAACACTGAAGCTTTCTTT
-,TRBV6-6,TRBJ2-7,-,14,CASEARMDSYEQYF,TGTGCCAGCGAGGCGCGGATGGACTCCTACGAGCAGTACTTC
TRBD2,TRBV7-6,TRBJ2-2,-,16,CASSPRLALNTGELFF,TGTGCCAGCAGCCCGAGACTAGCTCTGAACACCGGGGAGCTGTTTTTT
TRBD2,TRBV5-4,TRBJ2-1,-,15,CASSQGTSDHNEQFF,TGTGCCAGCAGCCAAGGGACTAGCGACCACAATGAGCAGTTCTTC
TRBD1,TRBV6-6,TRBJ1-1,-,15,CASSSETGWDTEAFF,TGTGCCAGCAGTTCCGAGACAGGGTGGGACACTGAAGCTTTCTTT
TRBD2,TRBV2,TRBJ2-7,-,19,CASSPQGGGGRGKFYEQYF,TGTGCCAGCAGCCCTCAGGGGGGCGGCGGGAGGGGAAAGTTCTACGAGCAGTACTTC